The 25 T cell receptor beta chains in this list originate from one sample, sequenced in a study of shared clonotypes between healthy human individuals. Method: immunoSEQ multiplex PCR; TCRdb's copy keeps in-frame clones and lacks some. The sample shows over a million clones, approximately 78% of them seen only once. The sequencing sample was made of memory CD4+ T cells from PBMCs. The sample's subset: CD45RA-negative fraction. The receptors originated from a man aged 18 to 35 in good health. Some clones in this sample may be carry-over from other donors' samples.

Only a few counts were recorded for this clone. The chain combines TRBV30 with TRBJ1-5; the D gene is possibly TRBD1 (6 bases). V was shortened by 3 bases and J by 0 bases, with 9 bases between the two germline ends. The CDR3 runs 14 residues. CDR1 is GTSNPN and CDR2 is SVGIG in the germline V gene (reference sequence). In nucleotides, the CDR3 is TGTGCCTGGAGCTCGGGACATAGCAATCAGCCCCAGCATTTT. This gives the protein CAWSSGHSNQPQHF.

As to this clone: One base separates it from a far larger clone, so it is likely a read error. This CDR3 is also generated by other DNA sequences in the sample. V is TRBV30 and J is TRBJ1-5; D is possibly TRBD1 (5 bases). Germline values: CDR1 GTSNPN, CDR2 SVGIG (reference sequence). There are 13 residues in the CDR3. DNA for the CDR3: TGTGCCTGGAGTGTTGGAGGGGATCAGCCCCAGCACTTT. Translation: CAWSVGGDQPQHF.

This clone was found many times. The CDR3 sequence is CASRGGSNQPQHF. The CDR3 DNA reads TGTGCCAGCCGCGGGGGATCAAATCAGCCCCAGCATTTT. The genes are TRBV7-9 and TRBJ1-5; D is possibly TRBD1 (5 bases). CDR1 is SEHNR, CDR2 FQNEAQ, per germline (reference sequence). CDR3 length: 13 amino acids. The ends were cut back, 8 bases at V and 4 bases at J, with 12 bases in the middle. Full variable domain (remainder filled in from reference TRBV7-9 and TRBJ1-5): DTGVSQNPRHKITKRGQNVTFRCDPISEHNRLYWYRQTLGQGPEFLTYFQNEAQLEKSRLLSDRFSAERPKGSFSTLEIQRTEQGDSAMYLCASRGGSNQPQHFGDGTRLSIL.

The chain uses TRBV5-1 and TRBJ1-1; 9 bases fit TRBD1. The CDR3 extends over 16 amino acids. Germline V gene data show CDR1 as SGHRS and CDR2 as YFSETQ. The junction had 11 bases not matched to a gene; V was cut back by 4 bases and J by 4 bases. CDR3 in amino acids: CASSRTGGGVLTEAFF. The CDR3 DNA follows: TGCGCCAGCAGCCGTACAGGGGGCGGCGTCCTCACTGAAGCTTTCTTT.

J is TRBJ1-5 and V is TRBV28, with a weak D call TRBD1 (6 bases). This CDR3 is 14 amino acids long. Germline V CDR1 and CDR2: MDHEN, SYDVKM. The ends were cut back, 5 bases at V and 0 bases at J, with 8 bases in the middle. CDR3: CASSRDTSNQPQHF. The CDR3 bases are TGTGCCAGCAGTCGGGACACTAGCAATCAGCCCCAGCATTTT.

The V gene is TRBV5-4, the J gene TRBJ2-3; a possible D gene is TRBD1 (6 bases). V lost 6 bases to trimming and J lost 0 bases, with 14 bases between them. The CDR3 extends over 15 amino acids. In germline, CDR1 is SGHNT, CDR2 YYREEE (reference sequence). CDR3 in amino acids: CASKNRERSTDTQYF. CDR3 DNA sequence: TGTGCCAGCAAAAACAGGGAACGTAGCACAGATACGCAGTATTTT.

The gene calls are TRBV7-3 and TRBJ1-2, with D hard to call. V lost 6 bases to trimming and J lost 0 bases, with 20 bases between them. The CDR3 contains 17 residues. Germline values: CDR1 SGHTA, CDR2 FQGTGA. The CDR3 DNA follows: TGTGCCAGCAGACCTCCCCGGCCCAGCCTAACTAACTATGGCTACACCTTC. Protein product: CASRPPRPSLTNYGYTF.

This clone occurred once. The same CDR3 also results from other DNA sequences found in this sample. The V and J genes are TRBV29-1 and TRBJ2-5; 12 nucleotides agree with TRBD2. Germline CDR1 and CDR2: SQVTM and ANQGSEA. The length of the CDR3 is 12 residues. V lost 6 bases and J lost 5; bases outside the gene matches: 1. The CDR3 DNA reads as TGCAGCGTGACTAGCGGGAGTGAGACCCAGTACTTC. It encodes CSVTSGSETQYF.

The genes are TRBV11-2 and TRBJ2-4; D is perhaps TRBD1 (6 bases). The CDR3 runs 13 residues. V shed 0 bases and J shed 15 bases, with 15 bases lying between them. Per the germline V gene, CDR1 is SGHAT and CDR2 is FQNNGV. The CDR3, as DNA: TGTGCCAGCAGCTTAGAACGGGACAATTATCCGTACTTC. Translation: CASSLERDNYPYF. Variable domain in full (rest from reference TRBV11-2 and TRBJ2-4): EAGVAQSPRYKIIEKRQSVAFWCNPISGHATLYWYQQILGQGPKLLIQFQNNGVVDDSQLPKDRFSAERLKGVDSTLKIQPAKLEDSAVYLCASSLERDNYPYFGAGTRLSVL.

The chain is built from TRBV7-3 and TRBJ2-7; 7 nucleotides line up with TRBD2. Germline CDR1 SGHTA, CDR2 FQGTGA. This CDR3 has 14 amino acids. Trimming took 4 bases from V and 3 from J; bases not matched to a gene: 6. Written as DNA, the CDR3 is TGTGCCAGCAGCTCCCCGGGACTAAACTACGAGCAGTACTTC. Translating gives CASSSPGLNYEQYF.

The sample holds many counts of this clone. This chain uses TRBV11-2 with TRBJ2-1; 10 bases fit TRBD2. With V trimmed by 2 bases and J by 4 bases, 2 bases remained unmatched. The CDR3 consists of 15 residues. CDR1 and CDR2 (germline): SGHAT, FQNNGV. As DNA, the CDR3 is TGTGCCAGCAGCTTACAGCGGGAGGGATACAATGAGCAGTTCTTC. Protein product: CASSLQREGYNEQFF. Based on the CDR3 plus reference TRBV11-2 and TRBJ2-1, the full variable domain is EAGVAQSPRYKIIEKRQSVAFWCNPISGHATLYWYQQILGQGPKLLIQFQNNGVVDDSQLPKDRFSAERLKGVDSTLKIQPAKLEDSAVYLCASSLQREGYNEQFFGPGTRLTVL.

The chain joins TRBV9 to TRBJ2-2, with D perhaps matching TRBD2 (6 bases). Germline CDR1 reads SGDLS; CDR2 reads YYNGEE. Trimming shortened V by 0 bases and J by 6 bases, and 12 bases separated the two germline ends. The CDR3 extends over 15 amino acids. The CDR3 DNA follows: TGTGCCAGCAGCGTAGCGCGGGACGCGGCCGGGGAGCTGTTTTTT. It encodes CASSVARDAAGELFF.

The rearrangement joins TRBV11-2 to TRBJ2-7; a weak D match, TRBD2 (5 bases). The V end was cut by 8 bases, the J end by 3 bases, with 11 bases between. The CDR3 consists of 12 residues. Germline V gene sequence: CDR1 SGHAT, CDR2 FQNNGV. The CDR3 sequence: CASRRLHYEQYF. The CDR3 nucleotides read TGTGCCAGCCGGAGGCTACACTACGAGCAGTACTTC.

The chain couples TRBV11-3 to TRBJ2-1; tentative D call: TRBD2 (6 bases). The V end lost 5 bases, the J end lost 7 bases, and 12 bases lay between the germline ends. Germline values: CDR1 SGHNT, CDR2 YENEEA. There are 13 residues in the CDR3. The CDR3 bases are TGTGCCAGCAGCACCGGGAGAGGTAATGAGCAGTTCTTC. Residues: CASSTGRGNEQFF.

V gene TRBV5-4 combines with J gene TRBJ2-2; 11 bases are shared with TRBD2. CDR1 is SGHNT and CDR2 is YYREEE in the germline V gene (reference sequence). V shed 5 bases and J 5 bases; nucleotides not matched to a gene: 8. CDR3 length: 16 residues. The DNA of the CDR3 is TGTGCCAGCAGTTCCCCGGGACTAGCGGAAACCGGGGAGCTGTTTTTT. Its translation is CASSSPGLAETGELFF.

A few counts support this clone. The rearrangement links TRBV5-8 to TRBJ2-1; 7 bases are shared with TRBD2. The germline CDR1 and CDR2 sequences are SGHTS and YDEGEE. Trimming cost V 2 bases and J 6 bases; bases outside gene matches: 8. The CDR3 is made up of 15 amino acids. CDR3 bases: TGTGCCAGCAGCTTTTATGGCGGGAGTGGCAATGAGCAGTTCTTC. Its translation: CASSFYGGSGNEQFF.

The rearrangement uses TRBV5-4 and TRBJ2-3; 9 bases fit TRBD2. The CDR3 runs to 14 residues. J gave up 5 bases and V 4 bases, and 5 bases lay outside the gene matches. CDR1 and CDR2 (germline): SGHNT, YYREEE (reference sequence). The CDR3 is CASSSSGSLDTQYF. For the CDR3, the DNA is TGTGCCAGCAGCAGTAGCGGGAGTTTAGATACGCAGTATTTT.

The chain links TRBV28 to TRBJ2-7; 7 bases match TRBD2. The CDR3 is 14 residues long. The V and J ends lost 2 bases and 4 bases, in that order; junction bases with no gene match: 5. The germline V gene has CDR1 MDHEN and CDR2 SYDVKM. The CDR3, as DNA: TGTGCCAGCAGTTTAGGGGGAGGGCAGTACGAGCAGTACTTC. This codes for CASSLGGGQYEQYF.

The V call is TRBV18, the J call TRBJ2-7, with D perhaps TRBD1 (6 bases). The germline V gene encodes CDR1 KGHSH and CDR2 LQKENI. The CDR3 spans 13 residues. V shed 6 bases and J shed 0 bases, with 9 bases lying between them. The CDR3, as DNA: TGTGCCAGCTCGACAGGTATCTCCTACGAGCAGTACTTC. The encoded protein is CASSTGISYEQYF.

A word on this clone: This same CDR3 is encoded by further DNA sequences in the sample. The rearrangement uses TRBV5-6 and TRBJ2-7; TRBD2 agrees at 10 bases. Germline V CDR1 and CDR2: SGHDT, YYEEEE. This CDR3 is 17 amino acids long. Trimming cost V 5 bases and J 4 bases; bases outside gene matches: 15. This CDR3 is CASSREAGTSASYEQYF. CDR3 bases: TGTGCCAGCAGTAGGGAGGCAGGGACTAGCGCCTCTTACGAGCAGTACTTC.

V is TRBV19 and J is TRBJ2-1; D uncertain. Trimming removed 3 bases from V and 9 bases from J, with 6 bases in between. CDR1 and CDR2 (germline): LNHDA, SQIVND (reference sequence). CDR3 length: 11 residues. CDR3 sequence reads: CASSIWPEQFF. CDR3 in DNA: TGTGCCAGTAGTATTTGGCCTGAGCAGTTCTTC. Looking up the rest from reference TRBV19 and TRBJ2-1 gives the full variable domain: DGGITQSPKYLFRKEGQNVTLSCEQNLNHDAMYWYRQDPGQGLRLIYYSQIVNDFQKGDIAEGYSVSREKKESFPLTVTSAQKNPTAFYLCASSIWPEQFFGPGTRLTVL.

The J gene is TRBJ2-3, the V gene TRBV28; TRBD1 or TRBD2 may be the D gene (6 bases each). The V end was cut by 7 bases, the J end by 3 bases, with 11 bases between. This CDR3 has 13 amino acids. The germline V gene has CDR1 MDHEN and CDR2 SYDVKM. The CDR3 sequence is CASNGGTTDTQYF. CDR3 in DNA: TGTGCCAGCAACGGCGGGACAACAGATACGCAGTATTTT.

The chain links TRBV10-3 to TRBJ1-5; TRBD1 matches 10 bases. Germline V CDR1 and CDR2: ENHRY, SYGVKD. Trimming took 8 bases from V and 7 from J; bases not matched to a gene: 8. The CDR3 extends over 14 amino acids. The CDR3 nucleotides read TGTGCCATCGGACAGGGGGTACGGGGCCAGCCCCAGCATTTT. This encodes CAIGQGVRGQPQHF.

CDR3 region: CASTVGSVSYEQYF. The CDR3 DNA is TGTGCCAGCACAGTGGGTAGCGTCTCCTACGAGCAGTACTTC. The chain employs TRBV28 and TRBJ2-7, with a tentative D call TRBD2 (5 bases). The CDR3 length is 14 residues. Trimming removed 7 bases at V and 0 bases at J, with 13 bases between. The germline CDR1 and CDR2 sequences are MDHEN and SYDVKM.

This chain uses TRBV5-1 with TRBJ1-1; D gene unclear. Germline lookup yields CDR1 SGHRS and CDR2 YFSETQ. The CDR3 consists of 17 residues. The germline V and J ends were trimmed by 4 bases and 1 base, with 20 bases remaining between them. The CDR3: CASSASSGSGRNTEAFF. CDR3 DNA: TGCGCCAGCAGCGCCTCTAGCGGGTCAGGCCGGAACACTGAAGCTTTCTTT. Combining the CDR3 with reference TRBV5-1 and TRBJ1-1 gives the whole variable domain KAGVTQTPRYLIKTRGQQVTLSCSPISGHRSVSWYQQTPGQGLQFLFEYFSETQRNKGNFPGRFSGRQFSNSRSEMNVSTLELGDSALYLCASSASSGSGRNTEAFFGQGTRLTVV.